The 13 T cell receptor beta chains below were found in one sample sequenced in a study of T-cell memory formation after mild COVID-19. MiXCR, applied by TCRdb to the 5' RACE reads, yields one record per CDR3 protein. The table shows roughly 190,000 distinct CDR3 sequences, with about 10% occurring only once. The material sequenced was PBMCs or a T cell subset sorted from them (not recorded which). These receptors were taken from a young man who had mild COVID-19 (a few samples of this study predate the infection). Cell type and time point are not known.

In this sample, this clonotype turned up many times. CDR3 protein: CASSLAADSYNEQFF. In DNA form, the CDR3 reads TGCGCCAGCAGCTTGGCAGCGGACAGCTACAATGAGCAGTTCTTC. The gene calls are TRBV5-1 and TRBJ2-1; a weak D match, TRBD1 (6 bases). Germline-derived CDR1 and CDR2 are SGHRS and YFSETQ. Between the trimmed V and J ends, which lost 0 bases and 3 bases, there was a span of 10 bases. The CDR3 has 15 residues.

This clonotype was picked up a small number of times. The chain recombines TRBV5-4 with TRBJ2-3; D possibly matches TRBD1 or TRBD2 (5 bases each). The CDR3 extends over 15 amino acids. V was shortened by 6 bases and J by 5 bases, with 19 bases between the two germline ends. Germline V gene lookup returns CDR1 SGHNT and CDR2 YYREEE (reference sequence). The CDR3 nucleotides read TGTGCCAGCACCTTAGGAGGCAGGGTGGAAGATACGCAGTATTTT. It specifies CASTLGGRVEDTQYF.

The chain is built from TRBV28 and TRBJ2-7, with 8 bases aligning to TRBD1. The CDR3 has 12 amino acids. Trimming cost V 10 bases and J 2 bases; bases outside gene matches: 4. The germline CDR1 and CDR2 sequences are MDHEN and SYDVKM. CDR3: CATGTGTYEQYV. The DNA for the CDR3 is TGTGCCACTGGGACAGGCACCTACGAGCAGTACGTC.

This clonotype was seen at least ten times. The chain recombines TRBV20-1 with TRBJ2-1, with D perhaps TRBD2 (6 bases). In germline, CDR1 is DFQATT, CDR2 SNEGSKA (reference sequence). V lost 2 bases, J lost 10 bases, and 15 bases lay in between. The CDR3 has 13 residues. In DNA form, the CDR3 reads TGCAGTGCTAGAATAAACGGGGGAGGCGAGCAGTTCTTC. Protein product: CSARINGGGEQFF.

This clonotype was observed a handful of times. The chain uses TRBV20-1 and TRBJ2-1; 16 nucleotides agree with TRBD2. This CDR3 is 19 amino acids long. CDR1 DFQATT and CDR2 SNEGSKA come from the germline V gene (reference sequence). J was trimmed by 3 bases and V by 3 bases; bases with no gene match: 11. The CDR3 nucleotides are TGCAGTGCTAGTCCGGGACTAGCGGGGGGGTCTCCTAGCTACAATGAGCAGTTCTTC. Translating it yields CSASPGLAGGSPSYNEQFF.

The genes are TRBV12-3 or TRBV12-4 and TRBJ2-1; a weak D match, TRBD1 (5 bases). The ends were cut back, 7 bases at V and 4 bases at J, with 17 bases in the middle. The CDR3 spans 15 residues. Here the CDR3 DNA reads TGTGCCAGCATCTTAACAGGTGGGGCTTACAATGAGCAGTTCTTC. Translation gives CASILTGGAYNEQFF.

This clonotype was recorded a few times. The chain recombines TRBV6-2 or TRBV6-3 with TRBJ1-5; a possible D gene is TRBD1 (5 bases). Germline V lookup: CDR1 MNHEY, CDR2 SVGEGT. This CDR3 spans 16 amino acids. Trimming stripped 5 bases from V and 7 bases from J, with 21 bases between. The CDR3 loop reads CASSPITTGYVQPQHF. In nucleotides, the CDR3 is TGTGCCAGCAGTCCGATTACTACAGGTTACGTACAGCCCCAGCATTTT.

This clonotype was observed a handful of times. The genes are TRBV4-3 and TRBJ1-2; 7 positions match TRBD1. Trimming cost V 4 bases and J 5 bases; bases outside gene matches: 10. The CDR3 runs to 15 residues. Germline CDR1 is LGHNA and CDR2 is YSLEER. In DNA, the CDR3 is TGCGCCAGCAGCCCAAACCGACAGGGAGGGTATGGCTACACCTTC. Translated, it gives CASSPNRQGGYGYTF.

The V and J genes are TRBV11-1 and TRBJ2-5; the D call may be TRBD1 or TRBD2 (5 bases each). Trimming removed 5 bases at V and 2 bases at J, with 15 bases between. The CDR3 consists of 15 residues. Per germline, CDR1 SGHAT and CDR2 FQDESV (reference sequence). The CDR3 DNA sequence: TGTGCCAGCAGCGCCCGGGGCAAAGGGCAAGAGACCCAGTACTTC. It is translated as CASSARGKGQETQYF.

This clonotype was picked up a small number of times. V is TRBV5-5 and J is TRBJ2-3; D assignment may be TRBD1 or TRBD2 (5 bases each). The V gene lost 4 bases and the J gene lost 0 bases, with 12 bases spanning the gap. Germline V lookup: CDR1 SGHKS, CDR2 YYEKEE (reference sequence). The CDR3 totals 15 residues. CDR3 region: CASSRSGDSTDTQYF. In DNA, the CDR3 is TGTGCCAGCAGCCGATCTGGGGACAGCACAGATACGCAGTATTTT.

This clonotype came up a few times. This sequence joins TRBV20-1 and TRBJ1-5, with D uncertain. The CDR3 runs to 12 residues. In germline, CDR1 is DFQATT, CDR2 SNEGSKA (reference sequence). V shed 6 bases and J shed 3 bases, with 9 bases lying between them. The CDR3 nucleotides are TGCAGTGCGGGAGGACCCAATCAGCCCCAGCATTTT. Encoded protein: CSAGGPNQPQHF.

The chain recombines TRBV7-9 with TRBJ1-1; D might be TRBD1 (6 bases). Trimming removed 5 bases at V and 8 bases at J, with 12 bases between. Germline CDR1 SEHNR, CDR2 FQNEAQ (reference sequence). The CDR3 loop spans 12 amino acids. This CDR3 is CASSPGASEAFF. DNA for the CDR3: TGTGCCAGCAGCCCGGGGGCCTCGGAAGCTTTCTTT.

This clonotype occurred many times. CDR3 sequence reads: CASRPTGAGGFF. CDR3 sequence (DNA): TGTGCCAGCAGACCTACAGGGGCCGGGGGGTTCTTC. V gene TRBV12-3 or TRBV12-4 combines with J gene TRBJ2-1, with D possibly being TRBD1 (7 bases). Trimming took off 6 bases at V and 15 bases at J, with 18 bases between the two ends. This CDR3 comprises 12 residues.